The sequence of this T cell receptor beta chain was determined in a study of post-analysis software for immune sequencing data (dated by TCRdb to about 2015). For the study in its entirety: Disease courses on record covered relapsing-remitting, secondary progressive and progressive-relapsing multiple sclerosis, though some patients had no subtype annotation. The patient repertoires were set against ten to eleven previously published healthy control repertoires from donors whose ages ranged from roughly 6 to 27 years. A subset of samples was prepared in parallel using single-end sample barcoding, then pooled and co-amplified after Illumina adapter ligation. The full study reports these points: Direct clustering with F measure showed strong co-clustering of samples prepared in the same batch, prompting a batch-effect correction. The control group was slightly older than the multiple sclerosis patient group. Normalized Chao1 diversity was significantly lower in multiple sclerosis patients than controls, suggesting substantial peripheral T-cell clonal expansion. Roughly 5 TRBV segments, including TRBV5-6, TRBV5-1 and TRBV20-1, were significantly more frequent in patients than controls.

According to the study, the label for this sample's time point signals: second blood draw from one MS patient after hematopoietic stem cell transplantation. To demonstrate the VDJtools post-analysis software, the study profiled TCR beta repertoires from the peripheral blood of under 15 young patients with multiple sclerosis. The multiple sclerosis patients were children and adolescents between roughly 6 and 17 years of age. Receptors were amplified or captured by PCR. Sequencing was performed on an Illumina HiSeq 2500. Unique molecular identifiers were incorporated into TCR beta cDNA libraries to reduce PCR and sequencing biases. Per 1 to 10 million input T cells, some 500,000 cDNA molecules were obtained, such that each molecule approximated one T cell. The patient libraries were prepared and sequenced with the same protocol used for the earlier healthy control dataset. Samples belonging to the same batch were prepared together, multiplexed and sequenced on a shared HiSeq lane. In the paper's pipeline: Raw barcoded reads were processed with MIGEC, and single-read molecular identifier groups were discarded before consensus assembly and CDR3 extraction. Clonotype tables were post-analysed with VDJtools, and diversity was normalized by down-sampling all datasets to the smallest sample size. Repertoire overlap clustering matched CDR3 amino acid but not nucleotide sequences to correct batch-related cross-sample contamination. The raw public data were reprocessed by TCRdb itself: fastp quality trimming at Q25, MiXCR clonotype calling, in-frame beta chains only. CDR3 protein duplicates are merged, each entry listing the most common genes and DNA. These V and J calls originate from TCRdb's pipeline instead of the authors' own analysis. The sample table lists about 160,000 distinct CDR3 sequences, 35% to 40% of them with a count of one. The ten most abundant clones make up over 25% of the sample.

The germline V gene (reference sequence) specifies DFQATT as CDR1 and SNEGSKA as CDR2. V is trimmed back by 1 base and J by 7 bases, and the junction contains 1 base that no gene match accounts for. Including cysteine and phenylalanine, the CDR3 has 14 amino acids. The read is trimmed to its CDR3 DNA, 42 bases read in frame from base 1. Note on this clonotype: Its antigen specificity is not known. Nothing much larger sits one base from this clone, and base qualities are not available.

The rearranged chain carries TRBV20-1 and TRBJ2-1, and 13 junction bases match TRBD2. This receptor was obtained from a girl between 5 and 17 years old with multiple sclerosis. Donor details come from another sample of the same person, matched by shared clones. The sequences come from blood, collected after autologous hematopoietic stem cell transplantation. The CDR3: CSARGTSGSNEQFF. At the DNA level, the sequence is TGCAGTGCTAGAGGGACTAGCGGGAGTAATGAGCAGTTCTTC.